A single sample is the source of the 15 T cell receptor beta chains below, sequenced in a study of blood T cell repertoires in COVID-19. The repertoire was sequenced with immunoSEQ multiplex PCR; TCRdb's copy has only in-frame clones and lacks some. The table records about 160,000 clones, about 83% of them present only once. Material for sequencing was peripheral blood. The origin of the receptors is a man aged 40-55 years who had recovered from COVID-19.

The chain joins TRBV12-3 or TRBV12-4 to TRBJ1-1; D perhaps matches TRBD1 (5 bases). V shed 3 bases and J shed 8 bases, with 10 bases lying between them. This CDR3 has 12 amino acids. The CDR3 loop reads CASSFRDSEAFF. The CDR3 coding sequence is TGTGCCAGCAGTTTCCGAGACAGCGAAGCTTTCTTT.

This chain links TRBV6-2 or TRBV6-3 with TRBJ1-6; 8 bases agree with TRBD1. V lost 4 bases, J lost 7 bases, and 6 bases stayed unmatched. This CDR3 comprises 15 residues. CDR1 and CDR2 (germline): MNHEY, SVGEGT. The CDR3 nucleotides read TGTGCCAGCAGTTCCCAGACAGGGGCGAATTCACCCCTCCACTTT. Amino acid sequence: CASSSQTGANSPLHF.

The genes are TRBV30 and TRBJ1-2, with D possibly matching TRBD1 (6 bases). Trimming cost V 2 bases and J 2 bases, with 9 bases left between them. Germline V CDR1 and CDR2: GTSNPN, SVGIG (reference sequence). CDR3 size: 13 residues. The CDR3 DNA reads as TGTGCCTGGAGTAGTGGACAGAACTATGGCTACACCTTC. It specifies CAWSSGQNYGYTF.

This chain joins TRBV28 and TRBJ1-2; possibly TRBD1 for D (5 bases). V dropped 6 bases and J dropped 7 bases, with 9 bases sitting between them. Per germline, CDR1 MDHEN and CDR2 SYDVKM. The CDR3 totals 11 residues. CDR3 coding DNA: TGTGCCAGCAGCCCCGGGGGTGGCTACACCTTC. The encoded protein is CASSPGGGYTF.

This clone appeared a single time. The chain uses TRBV4-3 and TRBJ2-5; possible D gene TRBD1, 6 bases. The CDR3 consists of 15 residues. V lost 3 bases to trimming and J lost 5 bases, with 16 bases between them. CDR1 LGHNA and CDR2 YSLEER come from the germline V gene. The CDR3 DNA reads as TGCGCCAGCAGCCACCGGACAGAGTCTGTCGAGACCCAGTACTTC. It is translated as CASSHRTESVETQYF.

This clone has a handful of counts. This sequence joins TRBV7-2 and TRBJ2-4; the D gene is possibly TRBD1 (6 bases). V lost 9 bases and J lost 0, with 15 bases in between. Germline V gene data show CDR1 as SGHTA and CDR2 as FQGNSA. The CDR3 has 15 residues. In nucleotides, the CDR3 is TGTGCCAGTATGGACAGCAGACTAGCCAAAAACATTCAGTACTTC. Translated, it gives CASMDSRLAKNIQYF.

The chain is built from TRBV9 and TRBJ2-3; D remains ambiguous. V lost 0 bases and J 6 bases, leaving 17 bases between the germline ends. Germline assignment: CDR1 SGDLS and CDR2 YYNGEE. This CDR3 region has 16 residues. CDR3 protein: CASSVENQARGDTQYF. As DNA, the CDR3 is TGTGCCAGCAGCGTAGAGAATCAGGCCCGTGGGGATACGCAGTATTTT.

The chain links TRBV5-5 to TRBJ2-5; a possible D gene is TRBD2 (6 bases). The germline CDR1 and CDR2 sequences are SGHKS and YYEKEE (reference sequence). The CDR3 sequence is 14 residues long. Trimming left V 3 bases short and J 1 base short, with 10 bases between. Here the CDR3 reads CASSWGLLQETQYF. For the CDR3, the DNA is TGTGCCAGCAGCTGGGGACTCCTCCAAGAGACCCAGTACTTC.

This chain links TRBV12-3 or TRBV12-4 with TRBJ2-5; tentatively, D is TRBD2 (6 bases). V was pared by 5 bases and J by 1 base, with 8 bases between. The CDR3 is 13 amino acids. CDR3 protein: CASSRGIQETQYF. DNA of the CDR3: TGTGCCAGCAGTCGGGGGATCCAAGAGACCCAGTACTTC.

The sample holds a few counts of this clone. This chain connects TRBV4-3 to TRBJ1-2; D perhaps matches TRBD1 (5 bases). The V gene lost 0 bases and the J gene lost 6 bases, with 17 bases spanning the gap. CDR1 LGHNA and CDR2 YSLEER come from the germline V gene. This CDR3 has 16 residues. Here the CDR3 reads CASSQDRQGSLHGYTF. The CDR3 DNA reads TGCGCCAGCAGCCAAGATAGGCAGGGCTCCCTTCATGGCTACACCTTC.

The V gene is TRBV9, the J gene TRBJ2-3; 8 bases are a match to TRBD2. V lost 3 bases and J lost 4; bases outside the gene matches: 10. Germline V gene sequence: CDR1 SGDLS, CDR2 YYNGEE. The CDR3 loop spans 16 amino acids. CDR3 in DNA: TGTGCCAGCAGCGGGGGACTAGGGCTGGGGGCAGATACGCAGTATTTT. Protein sequence: CASSGGLGLGADTQYF.

The chain combines TRBV6-5 with TRBJ1-2, with TRBD1 matching over 7 bases. Trimming cost V 2 bases and J 6 bases; bases outside gene matches: 3. This CDR3 region has 13 residues. Germline V lookup: CDR1 MNHEY, CDR2 SVGAGI. DNA for the CDR3: TGTGCCAGCAGTTACGACAGGGCTGATGGCTACACCTTC. Translated, it gives CASSYDRADGYTF.

This chain links TRBV7-2 with TRBJ2-7; D unclear. CDR1 and CDR2 (germline): SGHTA, FQGNSA. The CDR3 sequence is 13 residues long. V was pared by 1 base and J by 6 bases, with 10 bases between. CDR3 protein: CASSLDRQAEQYF. The CDR3, as DNA: TGTGCCAGCAGCTTAGATCGGCAGGCCGAGCAGTACTTC.

The chain's CDR3 is CASSAGVAGQETQYF. The CDR3 DNA reads TGTGCCAGCAGCGCCGGGGTAGCGGGCCAAGAGACCCAGTACTTC. The chain joins TRBV9 to TRBJ2-5; 7 bases line up with TRBD2. This CDR3 contains 15 residues. V shed 3 bases, J shed 1 base, and the junction held 6 bases outside the gene matches. Germline assignment: CDR1 SGDLS and CDR2 YYNGEE.

This clone has only one observation. This rearrangement joins TRBV9 to TRBJ2-1, with D hard to call. Trimming left V 4 bases short and J 8 bases short, with 16 bases between. This CDR3 has 14 residues. CDR1 SGDLS and CDR2 YYNGEE come from the germline V gene. Here the CDR3 reads CASSPSEDRDEQFF. The CDR3 DNA is TGTGCCAGCAGCCCAAGTGAGGATCGAGATGAGCAGTTCTTC. Based on the CDR3 plus reference TRBV9 and TRBJ2-1, the full variable domain is DSGVTQTPKHLITATGQRVTLRCSPRSGDLSVYWYQQSLDQGLQFLIQYYNGEERAKGNILERFSAQQFPDLHSELNLSSLELGDSALYFCASSPSEDRDEQFFGPGTRLTVL.